This T cell receptor (beta chain) was sequenced for a study of T-cell reconstitution after alpha-beta-depleted transplantation in children. TCRbeta library construction was performed incorporating unique molecular identifiers. TCRdb reprocessed the PCR reads via MiXCR and lists one record per CDR3 protein. The table records 190,000 or so distinct CDR3 sequences, approximately 6.6% of them present only once. The CDR3 extends over 13 amino acids. The V gene's germline CDR1 is MDHEN and CDR2 SYDVKM. Trimming cost V 5 bases and J 9 bases, with 14 bases left between them. Sequencing used PBMCs from the stem cell graft donor, obtained from the stem cell graft. The sequence derives from a human donor who donated a stem cell graft to a child with Wiskott-Aldrich syndrome. V is TRBV28 and J is TRBJ2-1; D gene unclear. The CDR3 is CASSRYQTGEQFF. The CDR3 DNA sequence: TGTGCCAGCAGTCGCTACCAAACGGGTGAGCAGTTCTTC.